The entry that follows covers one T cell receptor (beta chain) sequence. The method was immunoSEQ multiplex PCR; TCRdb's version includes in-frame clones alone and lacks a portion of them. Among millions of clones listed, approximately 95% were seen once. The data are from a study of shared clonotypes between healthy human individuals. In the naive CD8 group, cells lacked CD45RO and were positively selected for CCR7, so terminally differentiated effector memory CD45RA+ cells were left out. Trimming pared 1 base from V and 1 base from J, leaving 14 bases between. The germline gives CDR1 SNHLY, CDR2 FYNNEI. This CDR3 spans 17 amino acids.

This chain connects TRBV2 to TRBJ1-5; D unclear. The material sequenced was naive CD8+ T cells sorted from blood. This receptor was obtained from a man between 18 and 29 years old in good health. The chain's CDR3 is CASSEVTGLGSNQPQHF. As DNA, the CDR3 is TGTGCCAGCAGTGAAGTAACCGGGCTGGGGAGCAATCAGCCCCAGCATTTT. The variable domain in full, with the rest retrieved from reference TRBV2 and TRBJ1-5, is EPEVTQTPSHQVTQMGQEVILRCVPISNHLYFYWYRQILGQKVEFLVSFYNNEISEKSEIFDDQFSVERPDGSNFTLKIRSTKLEDSAMYFCASSEVTGLGSNQPQHFGDGTRLSIL.